A selection of T cell receptor beta chains follows, all from one sample in a study of blood T cells in healthy people across ages. A single record per CDR3 protein comes from TCRdb applying MiXCR to the 5' RACE reads. The sample carries about 1.7 million distinct CDR3 sequences, 25% to 30% recorded once. Sequencing used blood. Every receptor here comes from a woman aged 25 to 45 in good health. Both conserved end residues are part of each CDR3. Fields, in order: V gene, J gene, D gene, clone size, CDR3 length, CDR3 protein, CDR3 DNA. A D gene is named only where the DNA matches it firmly. Clone size is not always given. Where it is, it says once, few, many or a class for expanded clones.

>TRBV7-9|TRBJ2-7|TRBD2|.|15
CASSRERGRSYEQYF
TGTGCCAGCAGCCGCGAGCGGGGCCGCTCCTACGAGCAGTACTTC
>TRBV14|TRBJ1-6|TRBD1|.|17
CASSQDWRDRANSPLHF
TGTGCCAGCAGCCAAGACTGGCGGGACAGGGCCAATTCACCCCTCCACTTT
>TRBV10-3|TRBJ1-2|.|few|12
CAISESLGGYTF
TGTGCCATCAGTGAGTCGTTGGGCGGCTACACCTTC
>TRBV3-1|TRBJ2-5|.|.|16
CASSQAEPSRQEAQYF
TGTGCCAGCAGCCAAGCAGAGCCGTCGCGGCAAGAGGCCCAGTACTTC
>TRBV18|TRBJ1-3|.|.|15
CASSPDRNSGNTIYF
TGTGCCAGCTCACCGGACCGAAACTCTGGAAACACCATATATTTT
>TRBV9|TRBJ1-6|.|.|15
CASSVDSRVGSPLHF
TGTGCCAGCAGCGTAGATTCTAGGGTAGGTTCACCCCTCCACTTT
>TRBV7-2|TRBJ2-5|.|.|18
CASSLLRGAGSFGETQYF
TGTGCCAGCAGCCTACTTAGGGGAGCGGGCTCGTTTGGTGAGACCCAGTACTTC
>TRBV20-1|TRBJ2-1|.|many|14
CSARDLALSQGQFF
TGCAGTGCTAGAGATCTAGCGCTCTCTCAGGGGCAGTTCTTC
>TRBV5-1|TRBJ2-1|.|.|13
CASSYDRSQTQFF
TGCGCCAGCAGCTACGACAGGAGCCAGACCCAGTTCTTC
>TRBV4-3|TRBJ2-7|TRBD2|many|15
CASSQVTSGRYEQYF
TGCGCCAGCAGCCAAGTAACTAGCGGGAGATACGAGCAGTACTTC
>TRBV5-5|TRBJ2-1|.|.|16
CASSSLVRTDQETQFF
TGTGCCAGCAGCTCCTTAGTTCGGACAGACCAAGAGACCCAGTTCTTC
>TRBV28|TRBJ2-5|TRBD2|few|15
CASRSASGGQETQYF
TGTGCCAGCAGGTCGGCTAGCGGGGGGCAAGAGACCCAGTACTTC
>TRBV3-1|TRBJ2-5|TRBD2|.|16
CASSQEVSGGSETQYF
TGTGCCAGCAGCCAAGAGGTCAGCGGGGGCTCAGAGACCCAGTACTTC
>TRBV11-2|TRBJ2-1|TRBD2|.|13
CASSWSGKNEQFF
TGTGCCAGCAGCTGGAGCGGGAAGAATGAGCAGTTCTTC
>TRBV5-1|TRBJ2-1|.|few|16
CASSHFRARGNNEQFF
TGCGCCAGCAGCCATTTCCGTGCCAGGGGCAACAATGAGCAGTTCTTC
>TRBV29-1|TRBJ1-1|.|.|13
CSARPIAGTEAFF
TGCAGCGCCCGCCCCATCGCGGGGACTGAAGCTTTCTTT
>TRBV12-3/TRBV12-4|TRBJ2-3|.|.|14
CASTGIRSGLLQYF
TGTGCCAGCACCGGGATCCGATCCGGTCTTTTGCAGTATTTT
>TRBV27|TRBJ2-6|TRBD1|.|18
CASSLAGTGYPGANVLTF
TGTGCCAGCAGTCTGGCCGGGACAGGGTACCCTGGGGCCAACGTCCTGACTTTC
>TRBV18|TRBJ2-5|.|.|18
CASSPPHGTTRREETQYF
TGTGCCAGCTCGCCGCCCCACGGGACGACAAGGAGGGAAGAGACCCAGTACTTC
>TRBV29-1|TRBJ1-1|.|many|14
CSVVGLDRNTEAFF
TGCAGCGTTGTTGGTTTGGATAGGAACACTGAAGCTTTCTTT
>TRBV10-3|TRBJ2-5|TRBD1|.|16
CAISYGVGQGEETQYF
TGTGCCATCAGCTACGGGGTTGGACAGGGGGAAGAGACCCAGTACTTC
>TRBV7-9|TRBJ1-1|.|.|17
CASTNGGVGDGYTEAFF
TGTGCCAGCACCAACGGCGGTGTGGGCGACGGGTACACTGAGGCTTTCTTT
>TRBV7-2|TRBJ2-5|TRBD2|.|18
CASSLYTSGSRGQETQYF
TGTGCCAGCAGCTTATATACTAGCGGGAGTCGGGGGCAAGAGACCCAGTACTTC
>TRBV11-3|TRBJ2-7|TRBD2|few|13
CARTGTRTYEQYF
TGTGCCAGGACCGGGACTAGGACCTACGAGCAGTACTTC
>TRBV5-8|TRBJ2-1|TRBD2|many|15
CASSFGLAGGDEQFF
TGTGCCAGCAGCTTTGGACTAGCGGGAGGGGACGAGCAGTTCTTC
>TRBV20-1|TRBJ1-2|TRBD1|few|13
CSARGDSYLGYTF
TGCAGTGCTAGAGGGGACAGCTACCTTGGCTACACCTTC
>TRBV11-1|TRBJ1-1|TRBD1|many|15
CASSYLSGGTPEAFF
TGTGCCAGCAGCTACCTATCAGGGGGCACACCTGAAGCTTTCTTT
>TRBV7-2|TRBJ2-1|TRBD2|.|16
CASSFNGLVSYNEQFF
TGTGCCAGCAGCTTCAACGGACTAGTTTCCTACAATGAGCAGTTCTTC
>TRBV7-2|TRBJ2-1|.|many|17
CASSPSAVTSPWNEQFF
TGTGCCAGCAGCCCCTCTGCCGTGACTAGTCCGTGGAATGAGCAGTTCTTC
>TRBV7-9|TRBJ1-2|.|few|14
CASSLTVGSYGYTF
TGTGCCAGCAGCTTAACCGTTGGGTCCTATGGCTACACCTTC
>TRBV5-1|TRBJ2-1|.|.|14
CASSQLTSGYEQFF
TGCGCCAGCAGCCAACTGACTAGTGGCTATGAGCAGTTCTTC
>TRBV5-1|TRBJ2-7|.|many|12
CASSGGVYEQYF
TGCGCCAGCAGCGGGGGTGTCTACGAGCAGTACTTC
>TRBV29-1|TRBJ2-3|TRBD2|.|13
CSAASGTGDTQYF
TGCAGCGCCGCCAGCGGGACGGGAGATACGCAGTATTTT
>TRBV12-3/TRBV12-4|TRBJ2-3|TRBD1|few|15
CASRRRQGYQDTQYF
TGTGCCAGCAGGAGAAGACAGGGGTATCAAGATACGCAGTATTTT
>TRBV20-1|TRBJ1-2|.|.|12
CRAAKIGYGYTF
TGCAGGGCGGCGAAGATTGGGTATGGCTACACCTTC
>TRBV20-1|TRBJ2-1|.|once|10
CSGAVEEQFF
TGCAGTGGGGCCGTTGAGGAGCAGTTCTTC
>TRBV11-2|TRBJ2-5|.|many|13
CASSPPWGETQYF
TGTGCCAGCAGCCCGCCGTGGGGGGAGACCCAGTACTTC
>TRBV20-1|TRBJ1-5|.|many|13
CSAKGGGNQPQHF
TGCAGTGCTAAGGGAGGGGGAAATCAGCCCCAGCATTTT
>TRBV6-5|TRBJ2-2|TRBD1|.|15
CASSYGTGGIWELFF
TGTGCCAGCAGTTACGGGACAGGGGGCATTTGGGAGCTGTTTTTT
>TRBV14|TRBJ2-1|TRBD2|.|16
CASSPPGLAAYNEQFF
TGTGCCAGTAGCCCTCCGGGACTAGCGGCCTACAATGAGCAGTTCTTC
>TRBV5-6|TRBJ2-1|TRBD2|.|14
CASSARGRDNEQFF
TGTGCCAGCAGCGCCCGGGGGAGGGACAATGAGCAGTTCTTC
>TRBV20-1|TRBJ1-4|.|.|16
CSAPGEGSSTNEKLFF
TGCAGTGCTCCGGGGGAGGGGAGTTCAACTAATGAAAAACTGTTTTTT
>TRBV20-1|TRBJ2-5|.|.|13
CSARRPTQETQYF
TGCAGTGCTAGAAGACCCACTCAAGAGACCCAGTACTTC
>TRBV12-3/TRBV12-4|TRBJ2-5|TRBD2|few|14
CASSFSGRDETQYF
TGTGCCAGCAGTTTCTCAGGGAGGGACGAGACCCAGTACTTC
>TRBV10-3|TRBJ2-7|TRBD1|many|16
CAISGFGQGGSYEQYF
TGTGCCATCAGTGGGTTTGGACAGGGGGGGTCCTACGAGCAGTACTTC
>TRBV4-3|TRBJ2-3|.|few|15
CASSQDRGATDTQYF
TGCGCCAGCAGCCAAGATCGAGGGGCGACAGATACGCAGTATTTT
>TRBV29-1|TRBJ1-1|.|.|13
CSLSQVVNTEAFF
TGCAGCCTAAGCCAGGTAGTAAACACTGAAGCTTTCTTT
>TRBV14|TRBJ2-1|TRBD2|few|19
CASSPAGGTSGTWANEQFF
TGTGCCAGCAGCCCAGCCGGGGGGACTAGCGGGACCTGGGCGAATGAGCAGTTCTTC
>TRBV7-9|TRBJ1-1|.|.|13
CASSPSETGSAFF
TGTGCCAGCAGCCCTTCGGAGACAGGATCGGCTTTCTTT
>TRBV11-2|TRBJ1-2|.|many|13
CASRPGIPYGYTF
TGTGCCAGCCGCCCCGGGATACCTTATGGCTACACCTTC
>TRBV2|TRBJ2-3|TRBD2|.|15
CASAGLAGNTDTQYF
TGTGCCAGCGCAGGACTAGCGGGGAACACAGATACGCAGTATTTT
>TRBV18|TRBJ1-1|TRBD1|.|17
CASSPGTWTGSLAEAFF
TGTGCCAGCTCCCCCGGGACATGGACAGGGTCCCTCGCTGAAGCTTTCTTT
>TRBV29-1|TRBJ2-7|.|.|13
CSVPGLSSHEQYF
TGCAGCGTCCCCGGGCTAAGCTCCCACGAGCAGTACTTC
>TRBV30|TRBJ2-7|.|.|17
CAFDGSGGPPLLYEQYF
TGTGCCTTTGATGGGTCGGGGGGCCCACCCTTACTCTACGAGCAGTACTTC
>TRBV28|TRBJ1-4|.|.|14
CASSFLTGLEKLFF
TGTGCCAGCAGTTTTCTAACAGGGCTTGAAAAACTGTTTTTT
>TRBV6-2/TRBV6-3|TRBJ2-1|.|.|14
CASSSSPPRYEQFF
TGTGCCAGCAGTTCCTCCCCTCCAAGGTATGAGCAGTTCTTC